The 31 T cell receptor beta chains listed next were all sequenced from one sample in a study of blood T cell repertoires in COVID-19. The data were produced by immunoSEQ multiplex PCR, yet TCRdb's version contains in-frame clones alone and is incomplete. Among a few hundred thousand clones listed, around 89% were seen once. Sequenced material: PBMCs or T cells enriched from blood (not recorded which). The receptors were gathered from a woman younger than 30 with acute COVID-19.

A few counts support this clone. This sequence joins TRBV6-5 and TRBJ1-6, with a tentative D call TRBD1 (5 bases). V lost 2 bases and J 4 bases, leaving 6 bases between the germline ends. The CDR3 spans 14 residues. Germline CDR1 and CDR2: MNHEY and SVGAGI. The CDR3 region is CASSYRGYNSPLHF. The CDR3 DNA sequence: TGTGCCAGCAGTTACAGGGGATATAATTCACCCCTCCACTTT.

V gene TRBV11-2 combines with J gene TRBJ2-7; D is unresolved. Trimming took off 4 bases at V and 1 base at J, with 14 bases between the two ends. CDR3 length equals 15 residues. Germline lookup yields CDR1 SGHAT and CDR2 FQNNGV. CDR3 in DNA: TGTGCCAGCAGCTATGGGCCAGGCAGATCCTACGAGCAGTACTTC. As protein: CASSYGPGRSYEQYF.

V gene TRBV6-5 combines with J gene TRBJ2-7, with 8 bases fitting TRBD1. Germline V gives CDR1 MNHEY, CDR2 SVGAGI. CDR3 length: 13 residues. The CDR3 DNA reads TGTGTAATAGGCGGGACAGGATCCCACGAGCAGTACTTC. As protein: CVIGGTGSHEQYF.

The chain links TRBV28 to TRBJ1-4; possibly TRBD1 for D (5 bases). The V and J ends lost 6 bases and 8 bases respectively, with 13 bases between them. Germline V gives CDR1 MDHEN, CDR2 SYDVKM. The CDR3 sequence is 13 residues long. The CDR3 DNA follows: TGTGCCAGCAGGCCGGGGGGGGAGGAAAAACTGTTTTTT. Amino acid sequence: CASRPGGEEKLFF.

To note about this clone: At one boundary the junction diverges from the germline segment, which might be a read error. This sequence joins TRBV5-4 and TRBJ1-1, with TRBD1 matching 9 bases. Germline values: CDR1 SGHNT, CDR2 YYREEE (reference sequence). The CDR3 is made up of 14 amino acids. The CDR3 DNA reads as TGTGCCAGCAGCTTGGACAGGGGGCACACTGAAGCGTTCTTT. This encodes CASSLDRGHTEAFF.

The chain uses TRBV27 and TRBJ1-1, with TRBD1 matching 9 bases. The CDR3 runs 15 residues. From germline, CDR1 is MNHEY and CDR2 SMNVEV (reference sequence). Losses at the gene ends were 2 bases for V and 4 bases for J; bases not matched to a gene: 5. CDR3 coding DNA: TGTGCCAGCAGTTTAGGAGGGACAGGGTCCACTGAAGCTTTCTTT. Protein sequence: CASSLGGTGSTEAFF.

Details on this clone: Other DNA sequences of this sample code for an identical CDR3. The V gene is TRBV28, the J gene TRBJ1-2; the D gene is possibly TRBD1 (6 bases). The CDR3 has 12 amino acids. The V end lost 8 bases, the J end lost 1 base, and 8 bases lay between the germline ends. CDR1 is MDHEN, CDR2 SYDVKM, per germline. The CDR3 sequence is CASSDSNYGYTF. CDR3 DNA sequence: TGTGCCAGCTCGGACAGTAACTATGGCTACACCTTC.

The chain recombines TRBV10-1 with TRBJ2-1; D is unresolved. CDR3 size: 14 residues. CDR1 and CDR2 (germline): WNHNN, SYGVQD (reference sequence). Trimming took 2 bases from V and 0 from J, leaving 5 bases between them. The CDR3 bases are TGCGCCAGCAGTGAGCGGAGCTCCTACAATGAGCAGTTCTTC. Protein product: CASSERSSYNEQFF.

V is TRBV11-2 and J is TRBJ2-1; 9 nucleotides line up with TRBD2. V was clipped by 5 bases and J by 9 bases; unmatched bases: 14. CDR1 and CDR2 (germline): SGHAT, FQNNGV. CDR3 size: 16 residues. As DNA, the CDR3 is TGTGCCAGCAGCCTTTCGCGGGAGGGTAAGCTAGCTGAGCAGTTCTTC. Protein sequence: CASSLSREGKLAEQFF. The full variable domain, with the rest looked up from reference TRBV11-2 and TRBJ2-1, is EAGVAQSPRYKIIEKRQSVAFWCNPISGHATLYWYQQILGQGPKLLIQFQNNGVVDDSQLPKDRFSAERLKGVDSTLKIQPAKLEDSAVYLCASSLSREGKLAEQFFGPGTRLTVL.

This chain joins TRBV4-1 and TRBJ1-1, with D tentatively TRBD1 (5 bases). V lost 0 bases and J lost 10, with 18 bases in between. In germline, CDR1 is MGHRA, CDR2 YSYEKL. The CDR3 runs to 15 residues. CDR3 sequence: CASSQDSPLLGVAFF. The DNA of the CDR3 is TGCGCCAGCAGCCAAGATAGCCCCCTTTTAGGGGTAGCTTTCTTT.

J is TRBJ2-2 and V is TRBV19, with 8 bases matching TRBD2. CDR1 and CDR2 (germline): LNHDA, SQIVND (reference sequence). The CDR3 spans 14 residues. V lost 6 bases and J lost 4; bases outside the gene matches: 4. The CDR3 DNA reads TGTGCCAGTAGCCCTAGCGGGTCCACCGGGGAGCTGTTTTTT. It encodes CASSPSGSTGELFF.

The genes are TRBV10-3 and TRBJ2-7; the D gene is possibly TRBD2 (5 bases). V lost 4 bases and J 3 bases, leaving 10 bases between the germline ends. Germline CDR1 and CDR2: ENHRY and SYGVKD. CDR3 length: 13 amino acids. CDR3 sequence: CAISASSSYEQYF. For the CDR3, the DNA is TGTGCCATCAGTGCTAGCTCGAGCTACGAGCAGTACTTC.

The V and J genes are TRBV5-1 and TRBJ1-6; 8 nucleotides agree with TRBD1. There are 15 residues in the CDR3. Germline loops: CDR1 SGHRS, CDR2 YFSETQ. The trim removed 3 bases at V and 6 bases at J, leaving 5 bases unmatched. The CDR3 sequence: CASSSGQGLNSPLHF. CDR3 bases: TGCGCCAGCAGCTCCGGACAGGGACTTAATTCACCCCTCCACTTT. Variable domain in full (rest from reference TRBV5-1 and TRBJ1-6): KAGVTQTPRYLIKTRGQQVTLSCSPISGHRSVSWYQQTPGQGLQFLFEYFSETQRNKGNFPGRFSGRQFSNSRSEMNVSTLELGDSALYLCASSSGQGLNSPLHFGNGTRLTVT.

This clone was seen just once. The chain's CDR3 is CASSFPAGDGYTF. Here the CDR3 DNA reads TGTGCCAGCAGTTTTCCGGCAGGGGATGGCTACACCTTC. V is TRBV27 and J is TRBJ1-2; possible D gene TRBD1, 6 bases. V was shortened by 3 bases and J by 6 bases, with 11 bases between the two germline ends. Germline CDR1 reads MNHEY; CDR2 reads SMNVEV (reference sequence). This CDR3 is 13 amino acids long.

This clone was detected only once. A read error may account for a junction end that differs from germline. The chain employs TRBV10-1 and TRBJ2-7; 10 nucleotides line up with TRBD2. From germline, CDR1 is WNHNN and CDR2 SYGVQD (reference sequence). The CDR3 covers 13 residues. The CDR3 DNA reads as TGCGCCAGCAGTGAGGCGGCTAGCGGGAGCCAACACTTC. This translates into CASSEAASGSQHF.

V gene TRBV12-3 or TRBV12-4 combines with J gene TRBJ1-5; 8 nucleotides agree with TRBD1. This CDR3 has 13 residues. Trimming cost V 5 bases and J 7 bases; bases outside gene matches: 4. In DNA, the CDR3 is TGTGCCAGCAGTCGGACAGGGTGGCAGCCCCAGCATTTT. It is translated as CASSRTGWQPQHF.

The chain has TRBV27 and TRBJ2-5, with D possibly TRBD1 on 6 matching bases. Trimming removed 5 bases at V and 3 bases at J, with 10 bases between. This CDR3 comprises 13 residues. Germline CDR1 is MNHEY and CDR2 is SMNVEV (reference sequence). The CDR3: CASSRQAKETQYF. The CDR3 DNA follows: TGTGCCAGCAGTCGACAGGCGAAAGAGACCCAGTACTTC.

The rearrangement links TRBV30 to TRBJ2-7; 7 nucleotides align to TRBD2. After removal of 0 bases from V and 3 bases from J, the junction contained 8 bases not matched to a gene. Germline V gene sequence: CDR1 GTSNPN, CDR2 SVGIG (reference sequence). This CDR3 has 15 residues. CDR3 protein: CAWSVGRERLYEQYF. CDR3 DNA: TGTGCCTGGAGTGTGGGGCGGGAGAGGCTCTACGAGCAGTACTTC.

The rearrangement links TRBV18 to TRBJ1-1; D remains ambiguous. The CDR3 is 16 amino acids. V was trimmed by 3 bases and J by 0 bases, leaving 14 bases between them. Per germline, CDR1 KGHSH and CDR2 LQKENI. The CDR3 sequence is CASSPDLQILNTEAFF. The CDR3 nucleotides read TGTGCCAGCTCACCTGATTTGCAGATATTGAACACTGAAGCTTTCTTT. Full variable domain (outside the CDR3, taken from reference TRBV18 and TRBJ1-1): NAGVMQNPRHLVRRRGQEARLRCSPMKGHSHVYWYRQLPEEGLKFMVYLQKENIIDESGMPKERFSAEFPKEGPSILRIQQVVRGDSAAYFCASSPDLQILNTEAFFGQGTRLTVV.

This chain uses TRBV7-9 with TRBJ1-1; D gene unclear. The germline V gene has CDR1 SEHNR and CDR2 FQNEAQ (reference sequence). This CDR3 contains 17 residues. The V end lost 1 base, the J end lost 0 bases, and 15 bases lay between the germline ends. The CDR3 spells CASSLVALTSVNTEAFF. The DNA of the CDR3 is TGTGCCAGCAGCTTAGTCGCCCTCACGAGTGTGAACACTGAAGCTTTCTTT.

The CDR3: CASSRTGSHQPQHF. The CDR3 nucleotides are TGTGCCAGTAGTCGGACAGGGTCACACCAGCCCCAGCATTTT. The rearrangement links TRBV19 to TRBJ1-5, with 8 bases fitting TRBD1. V shed 5 bases and J 7 bases; nucleotides not matched to a gene: 7. CDR3 length: 14 amino acids. Germline V gives CDR1 LNHDA, CDR2 SQIVND (reference sequence).

The gene calls are TRBV6-5 and TRBJ1-5; 9 bases align to TRBD1. Losses at the gene ends were 6 bases for V and 6 bases for J; bases not matched to a gene: 3. From germline, CDR1 is MNHEY and CDR2 SVGAGI. This CDR3 is built from 13 residues. CDR3 loop: CASRGTGSQPQHF. The CDR3 bases are TGTGCCAGCAGAGGGACAGGGAGTCAGCCCCAGCATTTT.

The chain is built from TRBV7-2 and TRBJ2-2, with 9 bases that match TRBD2. Germline CDR1 reads SGHTA; CDR2 reads FQGNSA. The CDR3 is 15 residues long. V gave up 11 bases and J gave up 4 bases; unmatched junction bases: 11. This CDR3 is CASRGREGVTGELFF. The CDR3 nucleotides are TGTGCCTCCCGGGGGCGGGAGGGCGTCACCGGGGAGCTGTTTTTT.

The chain carries TRBV29-1 and TRBJ1-1; D is ambiguous. V dropped 6 bases and J dropped 0 bases, with 14 bases sitting between them. The CDR3 is 14 amino acids. From germline, CDR1 is SQVTM and CDR2 ANQGSEA. The CDR3 DNA reads as TGCAGCGTGTTTCACAGAAACATGAACACTGAAGCTTTCTTT. Protein sequence: CSVFHRNMNTEAFF.

The chain is built from TRBV11-1 and TRBJ2-7, with TRBD2 matching 9 bases. CDR1 and CDR2 (germline): SGHAT, FQDESV (reference sequence). CDR3 size: 15 residues. The V segment lost 2 bases and the J segment 3 bases; nucleotides outside the gene matches: 5. DNA for the CDR3: TGTGCCAGCAGCTTAAGGCTAGCGGGATTCTACGAGCAGTACTTC. It specifies CASSLRLAGFYEQYF.

Comment on this clone: Within the sample, other DNA sequences also encode this same CDR3. The chain uses TRBV5-1 and TRBJ1-4; D is uncertain. V dropped 1 base and J dropped 2 bases, with 6 bases sitting between them. The germline CDR1 and CDR2 sequences are SGHRS and YFSETQ. This CDR3 is built from 14 residues. CDR3 coding DNA: TGCGCCAGCAGCTTGACCGGGACTAATGAAAAACTGTTTTTT. It is translated as CASSLTGTNEKLFF. Supplemented by reference TRBV5-1 and TRBJ1-4, the full variable domain reads KAGVTQTPRYLIKTRGQQVTLSCSPISGHRSVSWYQQTPGQGLQFLFEYFSETQRNKGNFPGRFSGRQFSNSRSEMNVSTLELGDSALYLCASSLTGTNEKLFFGSGTQLSVL.

The chain employs TRBV12-3 or TRBV12-4 and TRBJ1-5; 10 bases are a match to TRBD1. The CDR3 sequence is 13 residues long. V shed 6 bases, J shed 10 bases, and the junction held 6 bases outside the gene matches. The CDR3 reads CASSPGQGLPQHF. The CDR3 nucleotides are TGTGCCAGCAGCCCGGGACAGGGGCTTCCCCAGCATTTT.

The chain employs TRBV4-2 and TRBJ1-6; 9 bases agree with TRBD1. Trimming at V came to 3 bases and at J to 10 bases, leaving 10 bases not matched to a gene. Germline values: CDR1 LGHNA, CDR2 YNFKEQ. There are 16 residues in the CDR3. CDR3 in amino acids: CASSQGDGQGNSPLHF. CDR3 DNA: TGTGCCAGCAGCCAGGGGGACGGACAGGGGAACTCACCCCTCCACTTT.

CDR3 region: CSVGHLTYEQYF. CDR3 DNA: TGCAGCGTTGGACACCTGACCTACGAGCAGTACTTC. The gene calls are TRBV29-1 and TRBJ2-7; the D is unclear. The CDR3 is 12 amino acids. Trimming pared 4 bases from V and 2 bases from J, leaving 9 bases between. Germline V gene data show CDR1 as SQVTM and CDR2 as ANQGSEA.

V is TRBV19 and J is TRBJ1-4, with D possibly TRBD1 on 5 matching bases. V lost 4 bases and J 5 bases, leaving 26 bases between the germline ends. The CDR3 totals 19 residues. Germline CDR1 and CDR2: LNHDA and SQIVND (reference sequence). For the CDR3, the DNA is TGTGCCAGTAGTAGAAAGAGTATAGGGGCCAAAGGTCGAAATGAAAAACTGTTTTTT. Translated: CASSRKSIGAKGRNEKLFF.

V usage is TRBV28 and J usage is TRBJ1-2; the D gene is possibly TRBD1 (5 bases). This CDR3 is 15 amino acids long. Trimming pared 7 bases from V and 8 bases from J, leaving 23 bases between. Per germline, CDR1 MDHEN and CDR2 SYDVKM. The CDR3: CASIYGGGVERGYTF. The CDR3 coding sequence is TGTGCCAGCATATACGGCGGAGGGGTGGAACGAGGCTACACCTTC.